The T cell receptor (beta chain) described here comes from a study of T cells in Graves' hyperthyroidism and ophthalmopathy. There were TCR beta CDR3 regions amplified from RNA transcripts. The HTBI primer set drove a first-round RT-PCR of the TCR CDR3. MiXCR, run by TCRdb on the multiplex PCR reads, gives a single entry per CDR3 protein. The table records over 300,000 distinct CDR3 sequences, approximately 13% of them present only once. This clonotype turned up a few times. CDR1 and CDR2 (germline): SGDLS, YYNGEE. The CDR3 covers 17 residues. The J segment lost 1 base and the V segment lost 0 bases, leaving 7 bases of the junction unmatched. For the diagnoses, clinical symptoms, serum thyroxine and TRAb, thyroid ultrasound and orbital computed tomography were used.

The origin of this receptor is a woman aged 55-75 years with Graves' hyperthyroidism. This sequence joins TRBV9 and TRBJ2-7; 10 bases are a match to TRBD1. Sequenced material: blood. The CDR3, as DNA: TGTGCCAGCAGCGTAGGATGGGGACAGGGGTCATCCTACGAGCAGTACTTC. Translating it yields CASSVGWGQGSSYEQYF.